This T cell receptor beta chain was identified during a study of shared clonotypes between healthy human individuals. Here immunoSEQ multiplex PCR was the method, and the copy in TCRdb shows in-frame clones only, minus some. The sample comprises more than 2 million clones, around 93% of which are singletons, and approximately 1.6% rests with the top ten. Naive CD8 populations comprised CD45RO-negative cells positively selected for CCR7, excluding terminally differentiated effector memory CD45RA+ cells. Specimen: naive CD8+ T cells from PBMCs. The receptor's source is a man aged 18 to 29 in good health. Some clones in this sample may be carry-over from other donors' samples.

The CDR3 here is CASSAMRTDRVPEAFF. CDR3 nucleotides: TGTGCCAGCAGCGCGATGAGAACCGACAGGGTCCCAGAAGCTTTCTTT. The chain joins TRBV7-9 to TRBJ1-1, with 7 bases fitting TRBD1. V shed 5 bases and J 8 bases; nucleotides not matched to a gene: 17. Looked up from germline, CDR1 is SEHNR and CDR2 is FQNEAQ (reference sequence). The CDR3 is 16 amino acids.